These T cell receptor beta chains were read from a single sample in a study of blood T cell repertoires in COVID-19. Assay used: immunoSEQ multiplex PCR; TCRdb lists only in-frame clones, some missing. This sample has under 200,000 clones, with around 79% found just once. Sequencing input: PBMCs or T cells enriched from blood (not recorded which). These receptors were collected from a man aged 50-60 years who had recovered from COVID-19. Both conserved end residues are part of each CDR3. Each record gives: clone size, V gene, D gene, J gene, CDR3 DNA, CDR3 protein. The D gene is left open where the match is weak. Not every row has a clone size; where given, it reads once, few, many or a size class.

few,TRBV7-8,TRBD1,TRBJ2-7,TGTGCCAGCAGCTCAGTTGCGACAGGGGGGTACGAGCAGTACTTC,CASSSVATGGYEQYF
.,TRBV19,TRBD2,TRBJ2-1,TGTGCCAGTGGGGGGCTAGCGGGAGGCTACAATGAGCAGTTCTTC,CASGGLAGGYNEQFF
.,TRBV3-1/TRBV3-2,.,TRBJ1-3,TGTGCCAGCAGCCAAGATCTAACGGCTGGAAACACCATATATTTT,CASSQDLTAGNTIYF
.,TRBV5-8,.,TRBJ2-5,TGTGCCAGCAGCTTGGTTCCGGGAAAAGGGGGGACCCAGTACTTC,CASSLVPGKGGTQYF
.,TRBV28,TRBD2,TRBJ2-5,TGTGCCAGCAGGTGGAGCGGGAGAGAGACCCAGTACTTC,CASRWSGRETQYF
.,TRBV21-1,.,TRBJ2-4,TGTGCCAGCAGCGAAACAGGGAGAACCAAAAACATTCAGTACTTC,CASSETGRTKNIQYF
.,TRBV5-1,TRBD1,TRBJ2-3,TGCGCCAGCAGCCCGACAGGGGGCGGGACAGATACGCAGTATTTT,CASSPTGGGTDTQYF
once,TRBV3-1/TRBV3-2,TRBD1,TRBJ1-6,TGTGCCAGCAGCCAAGCTGCGACAGGGGGTAATTCACCCCTCCACTTT,CASSQAATGGNSPLHF
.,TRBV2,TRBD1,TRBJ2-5,TGTGCCAGCAGACCTGGGACAGAGTCGGAGACCCAGTACTTC,CASRPGTESETQYF
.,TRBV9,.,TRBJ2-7,TGTGCCAGCAGCGTAGGTCCAGGGGGGACCTACGAGCAGTACTTC,CASSVGPGGTYEQYF
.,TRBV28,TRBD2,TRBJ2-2,TGTGCCAGCAGTTTGGGACTACCCACCGGGGAGCTGTTTTTT,CASSLGLPTGELFF
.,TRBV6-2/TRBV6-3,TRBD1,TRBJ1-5,TGTGCCAGCAGTGGACAGGGCGACAATCAGCCCCAGCATTTT,CASSGQGDNQPQHF
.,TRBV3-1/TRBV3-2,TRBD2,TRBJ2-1,TGTGCCAGCAGCCAAGCTAGCGGGAGGGATGAGCAGTTCTTC,CASSQASGRDEQFF
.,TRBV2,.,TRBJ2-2,TGTGCCAGCAGTCTATCCGGGGAGCTGTTTTTT,CASSLSGELFF
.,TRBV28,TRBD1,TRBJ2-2,TGTGCCAGCAGACCCCCCCGTCCACAGGGGATCACCGGGGAGCTGTTTTTT,CASRPPRPQGITGELFF
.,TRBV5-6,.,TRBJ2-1,TGTGCCAGCAGCTTGGCATATTTTCGGAATGAGCAGTTCTTC,CASSLAYFRNEQFF
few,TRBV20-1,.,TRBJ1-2,TGCAGTGCCACGAAGGGCTGGACAGACTCCTTC,CSATKGWTDSF
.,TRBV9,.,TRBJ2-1,TGTGCCAGCAGCTCGCAGGTGCTCGAAGAGCAGTTCTTC,CASSSQVLEEQFF
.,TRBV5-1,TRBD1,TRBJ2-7,TGCGCCAGCAGCTTTATCACCCCCTCCGGGACAGGGTATGTCGAGCAGTACTTC,CASSFITPSGTGYVEQYF
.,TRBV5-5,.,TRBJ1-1,TGTGCCAGCAGCTCAAAACCGGGTACCGACGCTTTCTTT,CASSSKPGTDAFF
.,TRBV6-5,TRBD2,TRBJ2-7,TGTGCCAGCAGTTACTCTAGCGGGGAGCAGTACTTC,CASSYSSGEQYF
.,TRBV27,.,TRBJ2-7,TGTGCCAGCAGCCCTCCCCACCAGCGGGCCTACGAGCAGTACTTC,CASSPPHQRAYEQYF
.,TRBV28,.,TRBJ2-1,TGTGCCAGCAGTTTCCGAGGGCCTACCTACAATGAGCAGTTCTTC,CASSFRGPTYNEQFF
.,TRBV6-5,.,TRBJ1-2,TGTGCCAGCAGTTACGTTCGACAGCGAGGCTACACCTTC,CASSYVRQRGYTF
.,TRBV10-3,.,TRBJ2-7,TGTGCCATCAGTGTCTCCCGGACAGTTTACGAGCAGTACTTC,CAISVSRTVYEQYF
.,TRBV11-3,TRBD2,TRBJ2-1,TGTGCCAGCAGCCCTGGCGGGAGCCAGAATGAGCAGTTCTTC,CASSPGGSQNEQFF
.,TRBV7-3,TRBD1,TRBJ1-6,TGTGCCAGCAGCAAAGACAGGGGGACACCCCTCCACTTT,CASSKDRGTPLHF
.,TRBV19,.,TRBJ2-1,TGTGCCAGTGGGCGAAGGACTGGAAGCGGAGCTGACTCGAGCTCCTACAATGAGCAGTTCTTC,CASGRRTGSGADSSSYNEQFF
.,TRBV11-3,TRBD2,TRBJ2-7,TGTGCCAGTAGTCCCCGGGGGGGGTCCTACGAGCAGTACTTC,CASSPRGGSYEQYF
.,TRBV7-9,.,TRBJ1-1,TGTGCCAGCAGCCCTCACGGAGTTCCTAACACTGAAGCTTTCTTT,CASSPHGVPNTEAFF
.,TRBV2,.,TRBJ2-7,TGTGCCAGCAAAGGGCCCGGAGGGTACGAGCAGTACTTC,CASKGPGGYEQYF
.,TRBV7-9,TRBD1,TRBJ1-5,TGTGCCAGCAGCCCGACAGGGGTGAGAGATCAGCCCCAGCATTTT,CASSPTGVRDQPQHF
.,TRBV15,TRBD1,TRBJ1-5,TGTGCCACCAGCAGAGATGCCGGGACAGGAGGTCAGCCCCAGCATTTT,CATSRDAGTGGQPQHF
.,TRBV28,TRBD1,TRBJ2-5,TGTGCCAGCAGGCCCCGGGACAGGTTATTAGGGCAAGAGACCCAGTACTTC,CASRPRDRLLGQETQYF
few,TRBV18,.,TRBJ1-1,TGTGCCAGCTCATACCGACAGGCTCAGAACACTGAAGCTTTCTTT,CASSYRQAQNTEAFF
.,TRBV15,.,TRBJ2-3,TGTGCCACCAGCAGAGATATGACGGGGGGCTGGCAGTATTTT,CATSRDMTGGWQYF
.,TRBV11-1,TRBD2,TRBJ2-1,TGTGCCAGCAGCTTAATCCCAGCGGGGGGGCAGGATGAGCAGTTCTTC,CASSLIPAGGQDEQFF
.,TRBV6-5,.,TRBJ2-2,TGTGCCAGCAGTTACAGCAACAGGAACACCGGGGAGCTGTTTTTT,CASSYSNRNTGELFF
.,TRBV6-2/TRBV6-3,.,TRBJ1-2,TGTGCCAGCAGTTTACGAGGCTATGGCTACACCTTC,CASSLRGYGYTF